Listed here are 14 T cell receptor beta chains from one sample, sequenced in a study of a mutant IDH1 vaccine in newly diagnosed glioma. Time point of the sample: baseline, week 1 (first vaccination visit). Treatment here: pre-vaccination baseline after standard-of-care therapy. Repertoires were generated with immunoSEQ multiplex PCR, while TCRdb's copy carries only in-frame clones and drops some. The sample has 98,000 or so clones, around 90% seen once; the top ten hold around 0.6%. The starting material was PBMCs, obtained from a glioma patient treated with radiotherapy, temozolomide or both. The receptors originated from a woman in her 50s with glioma.

In this sample, this clone turned up once. V and J are TRBV6-5 and TRBJ1-2; no clear D gene. With 5 bases removed from V and 4 bases from J, the gap between germline ends came to 5 bases. Germline CDR1 is MNHEY and CDR2 is SVGAGI. The CDR3 loop spans 11 amino acids. This CDR3 is CASSESYGYTF. CDR3 nucleotide sequence: TGTGCCAGCAGTGAAAGCTATGGCTACACCTTC.

The chain carries TRBV11-2 and TRBJ2-1; no firm D call. The CDR3 spans 16 residues. CDR1 SGHAT and CDR2 FQNNGV come from the germline V gene. The V gene lost 4 bases and the J gene lost 6 bases, with 19 bases spanning the gap. CDR3 in DNA: TGTGCCAGCAGCTATTTTAGAGGACCCTCCCTCAATGAGCAGTTCTTC. It yields the protein CASSYFRGPSLNEQFF.

V is TRBV15 and J is TRBJ2-2; possible D gene TRBD2, 5 bases. This CDR3 is 13 amino acids long. Trimming stripped 4 bases from V and 4 bases from J, with 7 bases between. The germline V gene has CDR1 LNHNV and CDR2 YYDKDF (reference sequence). The CDR3 is CATSKGVTGELFF. The CDR3 DNA reads as TGTGCCACCAGCAAGGGAGTCACCGGGGAGCTGTTTTTT.

The V and J genes are TRBV27 and TRBJ1-2; D uncertain. In germline, CDR1 is MNHEY, CDR2 SMNVEV (reference sequence). The CDR3 extends over 15 amino acids. Trimming removed 10 bases from V and 0 bases from J, with 18 bases in between. As DNA, the CDR3 is TGTGCCACCCTGGATCCCACCTCGCCTAACTATGGCTACACCTTC. Its protein is CATLDPTSPNYGYTF.

This clone showed up just once. The rearrangement uses TRBV27 and TRBJ1-2; a weak D match, TRBD1 (5 bases). The length of the CDR3 is 17 residues. Germline lookup yields CDR1 MNHEY and CDR2 SMNVEV (reference sequence). V lost 1 base to trimming and J lost 4 bases, with 19 bases between them. The CDR3 loop is CASSLLGRPPRGYGYTF. CDR3 DNA: TGTGCCAGCAGTTTATTGGGACGACCGCCGAGGGGCTATGGCTACACCTTC.

This chain connects TRBV28 to TRBJ2-7; 14 bases agree with TRBD2. CDR1 is MDHEN and CDR2 is SYDVKM in the germline V gene. CDR3 length: 18 amino acids. After removal of 5 bases from V and 3 bases from J, the junction contained 12 bases not matched to a gene. The CDR3 nucleotides are TGTGCCAGCAGTCCCCAGGGACTAGCGGGAGACCGACTCTACGAGCAGTACTTC. Protein product: CASSPQGLAGDRLYEQYF.

The V gene is TRBV28, the J gene TRBJ2-7; D may match TRBD1 or TRBD2 (7 bases each). Trimming cost V 4 bases and J 2 bases, with 18 bases left between them. The CDR3 is made up of 16 amino acids. From germline, CDR1 is MDHEN and CDR2 SYDVKM. The CDR3 reads CASSSLGGTVTYEQYF. CDR3 sequence (DNA): TGTGCCAGCAGTTCATTGGGGGGGACAGTTACCTACGAGCAGTACTTC.

CDR3 DNA: TGTGCCATCAGTGGGCTCAATGAGCAGTTCTTC. Its translation is CAISGLNEQFF. The chain employs TRBV10-3 and TRBJ2-1; D gene uncertain. The CDR3 sequence is 11 residues long. CDR1 and CDR2 from the germline V gene are ENHRY and SYGVKD. The V gene lost 4 bases and the J gene lost 6 bases, with 4 bases spanning the gap.

V usage is TRBV6-4 and J usage is TRBJ2-6; 8 bases agree with TRBD1. Germline CDR1 and CDR2: MRHNA and SNTAGT. V was clipped by 0 bases and J by 0 bases; unmatched bases: 10. The CDR3 has 20 amino acids. CDR3: CASSDSRLGTGLSGANVLTF. The CDR3 DNA reads as TGTGCCAGCAGTGACTCAAGATTGGGGACAGGTCTCTCTGGGGCCAACGTCCTGACTTTC.

The chain recombines TRBV5-6 with TRBJ1-1; 7 nucleotides line up with TRBD1. Per the germline V gene, CDR1 is SGHDT and CDR2 is YYEEEE. V trimming: 3 bases; J trimming: 7 bases; junction bases outside the gene matches: 9. This CDR3 region has 14 residues. Here the CDR3 DNA reads TGTGCCAGCAGCTCGCAGACAGGGTTTGTTGAAGCTTTCTTT. It translates to CASSSQTGFVEAFF.

The gene calls are TRBV6-5 and TRBJ1-4; TRBD1 is a possible D gene (6 bases). In germline, CDR1 is MNHEY, CDR2 SVGAGI. CDR3 length: 14 amino acids. V lost 8 bases and J lost 8, with 18 bases in between. DNA for the CDR3: TGTGCCAGCGGTTCATCACAGGGAGGGGAAAAACTGTTTTTT. Translated: CASGSSQGGEKLFF.

The chain carries TRBV2 and TRBJ2-3; 12 bases match TRBD2. CDR3 length: 19 residues. The trim removed 3 bases at V and 3 bases at J, leaving 13 bases unmatched. The germline gives CDR1 SNHLY, CDR2 FYNNEI. The CDR3 reads CASSDNLAGGPRRTDTQYF. The CDR3 nucleotides read TGTGCCAGCAGTGATAATCTAGCGGGAGGGCCAAGGCGAACAGATACGCAGTATTTT.

The chain carries TRBV28 and TRBJ2-7, with 15 bases aligning to TRBD2. The CDR3 spans 15 residues. Unmatched junction bases numbered 12, after V lost 6 bases and J lost 12 bases. Germline V gene lookup returns CDR1 MDHEN and CDR2 SYDVKM. CDR3 in DNA: TGTGCCAGCAGAGAGGGACTAGCGGGAGGAGGTCGCTGGTACTTC. Its protein is CASREGLAGGGRWYF.

The V gene is TRBV18, the J gene TRBJ1-2, with TRBD1 matching over 7 bases. V shed 3 bases and J 1 base; nucleotides not matched to a gene: 8. The CDR3 totals 16 residues. Germline CDR1 KGHSH, CDR2 LQKENI. This chain's CDR3 is CASSPRDSQVNYGYTF. DNA for the CDR3: TGTGCCAGCTCACCGAGGGACAGCCAGGTTAACTATGGCTACACCTTC.